This T cell receptor beta chain stems from a study of blood T cell repertoires in COVID-19 (dated by TCRdb to about 2020). Background for the entire study: Samples covering the acute and convalescent phases of COVID-19 were provided by collaborators in the United States, Italy and Spain. The sample metadata nearly always contained a de-identified subject ID, COVID-19 status, age in years and sex. The dataset comprised deeply sampled blood TCRbeta repertoires from subjects exposed to, actively infected with, or recovered from COVID-19. Where available, HLA class I and class II types were taken from metadata supplied by the sample provider and were not determined by assay-based typing. The repertoires were released in a freely available public database intended as a resource for research on the immune response to SARS-CoV-2. The samples were drawn from two sources: the first 160 participants of the ongoing ImmuneRACE study, and approximately 1,300 subjects contributed by 6 global collaborators. The material from the prospective study consisted of cDNA or gDNA derived from T cells, B-cell-depleted T cells, or PBMCs. General findings and caveats noted by the study authors: Clinical and demographic metadata were provided uncurated, with the amount varying by source and participant.

Comments on this clone: It has no known antigen specificity. No base quality values were provided; no much bigger clone lies one nucleotide off. The sample holds other DNA sequences that translate to the same CDR3.

One collaborating source in Seattle enrolled patients during active infection and followed them longitudinally through the course of disease. The collaborating institutions used their own protocols to collect whole blood in K2EDTA tubes. For TCRbeta analysis, collaborator samples were shipped as frozen whole blood, as isolated PBMCs, or as DNA extracted from either sample type. The germline V gene (reference sequence) gives CDR1 as MNHEY and CDR2 as SMNVEV. The V end gives up 3 bases and the J end 8 bases, leaving 6 bases in the junction not matched to a gene. Including cysteine and phenylalanine, the CDR3 has 14 amino acids. Only CDR3 DNA is held: 42 bases, read in frame from base 1. The immunoSEQ Assay, a bias-controlled multiplex PCR, was used to amplify TCRbeta CDR3 regions from genomic DNA. The paper's data handling went like this. The number of nucleated cells in each sample was estimated by amplification of reference gene primers within the assay. To quantify the absolute abundance of each unique TCRbeta CDR3 rearrangement, sequence reads were collapsed and filtered. Productive Simpson clonality was computed per sample as the square root of Simpson's diversity index over productive rearrangements. TCRdb retrieved this table from immuneACCESS and kept in-frame rearrangements only. Not all clones are present; in checked studies, unresolved V genes account for under half, and no reason is known for the remainder. D and trimming were read from the DNA, whereas the V and J calls and clone size are those reported in that table. The sample profile shows fewer than 600,000 clones; 80% to 90% of them were found once. The top ten clones comprise about 1% of the sample.

The chain was built from TRBV27 and TRBJ1-2; 10 middle bases align to TRBD1. This receptor was taken from a man aged 18 to 29 with COVID-19, enrolled during active disease. The specimen sequenced was peripheral blood. The CDR3 region reads CASSLRQGAGGYTF. The DNA sequence is TGTGCCAGCAGTTTGCGACAGGGGGCGGGGGGCTACACCTTC.